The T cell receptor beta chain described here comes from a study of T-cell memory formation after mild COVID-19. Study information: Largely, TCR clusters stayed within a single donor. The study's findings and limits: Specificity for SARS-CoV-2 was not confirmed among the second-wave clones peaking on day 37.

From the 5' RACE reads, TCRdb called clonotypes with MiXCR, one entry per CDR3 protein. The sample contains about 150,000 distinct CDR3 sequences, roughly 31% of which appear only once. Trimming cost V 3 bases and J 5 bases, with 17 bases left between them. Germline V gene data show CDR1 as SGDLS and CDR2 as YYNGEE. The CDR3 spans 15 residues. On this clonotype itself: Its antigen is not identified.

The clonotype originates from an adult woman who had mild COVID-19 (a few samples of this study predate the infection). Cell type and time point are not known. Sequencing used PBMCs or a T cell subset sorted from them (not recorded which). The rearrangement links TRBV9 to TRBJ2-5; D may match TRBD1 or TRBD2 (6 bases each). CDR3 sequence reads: CASSAQGLQGETQYF. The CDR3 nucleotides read TGTGCCAGCAGCGCCCAGGGACTGCAGGGGGAGACCCAGTACTTC.